A single sample gave rise to the 25 T cell receptor beta chains below, sequenced in a study of T cell repertoires in cytomegalovirus infection. One entry per CDR3 protein, called by TCRdb with MiXCR from the reads. The sample has more than 500,000 distinct CDR3 sequences; 16% are singletons. The sequenced sample consisted of CD8+ T cells from PBMCs. These TCRs come from a human donor in good health (CMV status not recorded). Some clones in this sample may be carry-over from other donors' samples.

The table lists this clonotype with many counts. The rearrangement joins TRBV4-2 to TRBJ2-1, with TRBD2 matching over 13 bases. This CDR3 has 17 residues. V lost 3 bases, J lost 0 bases, and 2 bases stayed unmatched. CDR1 is LGHNA, CDR2 YNFKEQ, per germline. CDR3 in amino acids: CASSHRLAGGSYNEQFF. CDR3 DNA: TGTGCCAGCAGCCATAGACTAGCGGGGGGCTCCTACAATGAGCAGTTCTTC.

This clonotype was seen ten or more times. The genes are TRBV6-2 or TRBV6-3 and TRBJ1-5, with D perhaps matching TRBD1 (5 bases). Germline lookup yields CDR1 MNHEY and CDR2 SVGEGT. The ends were cut back, 5 bases at V and 0 bases at J, with 11 bases in the middle. The CDR3 has 15 residues. CDR3: CASSPLGTSNQPQHF. CDR3 sequence (DNA): TGTGCCAGCAGTCCCCTTGGGACTAGCAATCAGCCCCAGCATTTT.

This clonotype was detected ten times or more. The rearrangement links TRBV11-2 to TRBJ2-1, with D perhaps TRBD2 (5 bases). The CDR3 covers 16 residues. The germline CDR1 and CDR2 sequences are SGHAT and FQNNGV. V dropped 2 bases and J dropped 5 bases, with 16 bases sitting between them. The CDR3, as DNA: TGTGCCAGCAGCTTATGGTTGGAGGTGCGAGACAATGAGCAGTTCTTC. Protein product: CASSLWLEVRDNEQFF.

The rearrangement uses TRBV20-1 and TRBJ2-7, with D perhaps matching TRBD2 (5 bases). Germline V gene lookup returns CDR1 DFQATT and CDR2 SNEGSKA (reference sequence). This CDR3 has 11 amino acids. V lost 1 base and J 7 bases, leaving 8 bases between the germline ends. This CDR3 is CSARATGEQYF. CDR3 in DNA: TGCAGTGCTAGAGCTACGGGAGAGCAGTACTTC.

This clonotype was seen at least ten times. This chain uses TRBV28 with TRBJ2-1; D call uncertain. V lost 6 bases and J lost 6, with 6 bases in between. The germline V gene encodes CDR1 MDHEN and CDR2 SYDVKM. The CDR3 runs 11 residues. The CDR3 DNA follows: TGTGCCAGCAGCCCCTCCAATGAGCAGTTCTTC. Its protein product is CASSPSNEQFF.

This clonotype was recorded a few times. The rearrangement links TRBV15 to TRBJ1-3; D is unclear. Germline V gene lookup returns CDR1 LNHNV and CDR2 YYDKDF (reference sequence). The CDR3 contains 16 residues. The germline V and J ends were trimmed by 0 bases and 1 base, with 10 bases remaining between them. CDR3 amino acids: CATSRDRVGSGNTIYF. The CDR3 DNA reads TGTGCCACCAGCAGAGATCGAGTAGGATCTGGAAACACCATATATTTT.

CDR3 amino acids: CASSEVSTGNNSPLHF. The CDR3 DNA follows: TGTGCCAGCAGTGAAGTTTCCACAGGGAATAATTCACCCCTCCACTTT. This chain joins TRBV2 and TRBJ1-6; D perhaps matches TRBD1 (6 bases). From germline, CDR1 is SNHLY and CDR2 FYNNEI. The V end lost 1 base, the J end lost 5 bases, and 12 bases lay between the germline ends. This CDR3 contains 16 residues.

This clonotype was seen a few times. V is TRBV9 and J is TRBJ1-2; TRBD1 matches 8 bases. CDR3 length: 16 residues. Germline CDR1 SGDLS, CDR2 YYNGEE. V lost 3 bases to trimming and J lost 3 bases; unmatched junction nucleotides: 10. The CDR3 loop is CASSASGGTGDYGYTF. CDR3 nucleotide sequence: TGTGCCAGCAGCGCAAGCGGAGGGACAGGCGACTATGGCTACACCTTC.

This clonotype was seen repeatedly, ten times or more. J is TRBJ2-7 and V is TRBV6-2 or TRBV6-3, with TRBD1 identical over 7 bases. The ends lost 6 bases at V and 3 bases at J; junction bases unmatched: 5. The germline V gene encodes CDR1 MNHEY and CDR2 SVGEGT. The CDR3 is 13 amino acids. The CDR3 DNA reads as TGTGCCAGCAGGCAATGGGACAGCTACGAGCAGTACTTC. Translated, it gives CASRQWDSYEQYF.

The chain uses TRBV2 and TRBJ1-5, with TRBD1 matching over 7 bases. The J segment lost 7 bases and the V segment lost 8 bases, leaving 11 bases of the junction unmatched. The CDR3 spans 14 residues. Germline CDR1 reads SNHLY; CDR2 reads FYNNEI. The CDR3 sequence is CASGGGGRTQPQHF. In DNA, the CDR3 is TGTGCCAGCGGAGGGGGCGGCCGGACCCAGCCCCAGCATTTT.

This chain uses TRBV28 with TRBJ2-7; D possibly corresponds to TRBD2 (5 bases). CDR3 length equals 13 residues. V lost 7 bases to trimming and J lost 2 bases, with 12 bases between them. Germline V CDR1 and CDR2: MDHEN, SYDVKM. In DNA form, the CDR3 reads TGTGCCAGCACAATAGCGAGTACCTACGAGCAGTACTTC. As protein: CASTIASTYEQYF.

In this sample, this clonotype turned up a few times. The chain combines TRBV5-4 with TRBJ2-7; 8 bases fit TRBD2. V was pared by 0 bases and J by 1 base, with 6 bases of the junction left unmatched. Germline V gene data show CDR1 as SGHNT and CDR2 as YYREEE (reference sequence). CDR3 size: 16 residues. CDR3 sequence: CASSLDGRGRSYEQYF. The DNA for the CDR3 is TGTGCCAGCAGCTTGGACGGGAGGGGCCGATCCTACGAGCAGTACTTC.

The V call is TRBV4-1, the J call TRBJ2-1; no reliable D call. The V end lost 0 bases, the J end lost 3 bases, and 9 bases lay between the germline ends. This CDR3 spans 15 amino acids. CDR1 and CDR2 (germline): MGHRA, YSYEKL. In DNA, the CDR3 is TGCGCCAGCAGCCAAGAAGTGACCAGCTACAATGAGCAGTTCTTC. Translating gives CASSQEVTSYNEQFF.

This clonotype has a count of ten or more. The chain has TRBV5-5 and TRBJ2-1; tentative D call: TRBD2 (7 bases). This CDR3 has 14 amino acids. The germline V gene has CDR1 SGHKS and CDR2 YYEKEE (reference sequence). Trimming removed 4 bases at V and 6 bases at J, with 14 bases between. The CDR3 region has the DNA TGTGCCAGCAGCCGAGGGGGGGGCGGCAATGAGCAGTTCTTC. This codes for CASSRGGGGNEQFF.

The chain recombines TRBV27 with TRBJ2-7; D perhaps matches TRBD2 (6 bases). The germline gives CDR1 MNHEY, CDR2 SMNVEV (reference sequence). The CDR3 loop spans 15 amino acids. Deletions cut 0 bases from V and 7 bases from J, with 16 bases between. CDR3 bases: TGTGCCAGCAGTTTATCTTCTACGGCCGGGGGAGAGCAGTACTTC. As protein: CASSLSSTAGGEQYF.

This clonotype has at least ten counts. The chain has TRBV6-5 and TRBJ2-1; TRBD2 aligns across 10 bases. With 3 bases clipped from V and 6 bases from J, the junction kept 5 bases outside the gene matches. CDR3 length: 15 amino acids. The germline V gene encodes CDR1 MNHEY and CDR2 SVGAGI. This chain's CDR3 is CASSYGGLAANEQFF. The CDR3 nucleotides are TGTGCCAGCAGTTATGGAGGACTAGCGGCCAATGAGCAGTTCTTC.

The rearrangement uses TRBV28 and TRBJ1-1; D may be TRBD1 (6 bases). The CDR3 runs 16 residues. Per the germline V gene, CDR1 is MDHEN and CDR2 is SYDVKM. Trimming left V 2 bases short and J 0 bases short, with 13 bases between. CDR3 residues: CASSLQVRGLNTEAFF. In DNA, the CDR3 is TGTGCCAGCAGTTTACAGGTCAGGGGCTTGAACACTGAAGCTTTCTTT.

This clonotype was seen ten or more times. V gene TRBV7-9 combines with J gene TRBJ2-3; maybe TRBD2 (5 bases). Trimming removed 8 bases from V and 0 bases from J, with 15 bases in between. This CDR3 is 15 amino acids long. CDR1 and CDR2 (germline): SEHNR, FQNEAQ (reference sequence). CDR3 residues: CASLGAVASTDTQYF. The CDR3 DNA is TGTGCCAGCTTAGGAGCGGTTGCTAGCACAGATACGCAGTATTTT.

As for this clonotype: Given a much more abundant clone one base away, this may be a read error. The final CDR3 position lacks the conserved phenylalanine or tryptophan, pointing to a likely read error. CDR3 region: CASSDPPGVDTNYGYTL. DNA of the CDR3: TGTGCCAGCAGTGATCCCCCAGGGGTCGACACTAACTATGGCTACACCTTA. The V and J genes are TRBV2 and TRBJ1-2, with a possible D match to TRBD1 (6 bases). The length of the CDR3 is 17 residues. Deletions cut 3 bases from V and 0 bases from J, with 17 bases between. Germline V gene data show CDR1 as SNHLY and CDR2 as FYNNEI.

Many counts were recorded for this clonotype. CDR3 sequence (DNA): TGTGCCAGCAGCCCCCTTTCACCAGGGATTGCTAACTATGGCTACACCTTC. Translated: CASSPLSPGIANYGYTF. The rearrangement links TRBV7-2 to TRBJ1-2; D is perhaps TRBD1 (5 bases). The CDR3 has 17 amino acids. CDR1 is SGHTA, CDR2 FQGNSA, per germline. The V end was cut by 5 bases, the J end by 0 bases, with 19 bases between.

V gene TRBV20-1 combines with J gene TRBJ1-5; TRBD1 might be the D (6 bases). CDR3 length equals 13 residues. Germline CDR1 and CDR2: DFQATT and SNEGSKA (reference sequence). Trimming cost V 6 bases and J 4 bases, with 13 bases left between them. The CDR3 DNA reads as TGCAGTGCCAGGTACAGGGATAATCAGCCCCAGCATTTT. It encodes CSARYRDNQPQHF.

Note on this clonotype: A read error is possible here, since a much larger clone lies one base away. CDR3 in DNA: TGTGCCAGCAGCCCCGCCACTGAAGCTTTATTT. Protein product: CASSPATEALF. J is TRBJ1-1 and V is TRBV7-8; D unresolved. CDR1 is SGHVS and CDR2 is FQNEAQ in the germline V gene. There are 11 residues in the CDR3.

Many counts were recorded for this clonotype. At one end, the junction sequence differs from germline, possibly due to a read error. The chain has TRBV12-3 or TRBV12-4 and TRBJ1-2, with a tentative D call TRBD1 (5 bases). This CDR3 has 12 amino acids. The CDR3 is CASSQGAGPDNF. The CDR3 nucleotides read TGTGCCAGCAGCCAAGGAGCGGGGCCCGATAACTTC.

V gene TRBV5-1 combines with J gene TRBJ2-6; D not certain. Germline V lookup: CDR1 SGHRS, CDR2 YFSETQ. The CDR3 extends over 15 amino acids. V lost 0 bases, J lost 3 bases, and 7 bases lay in between. For the CDR3, the DNA is TGCGCCAGCAGCTTGGTGGAATTTGGGGCCAACGTCCTGACTTTC. Encoded protein: CASSLVEFGANVLTF.

This clonotype was found a few times. This chain joins TRBV20-1 and TRBJ2-1; 12 bases are a match to TRBD2. Looked up from germline, CDR1 is DFQATT and CDR2 is SNEGSKA (reference sequence). The CDR3 is 17 residues long. The junction had 5 bases not matched to a gene; V was cut back by 1 base and J by 1 base. The CDR3 coding sequence is TGCAGTGCTAGAGGAGCTAGCGGGGGGGCTTCCTACAATGAGCAGTTCTTC. Its protein product is CSARGASGGASYNEQFF.